The T cell receptor (beta chain) described here comes from a study of shared clonotypes between healthy human individuals. Study-level background: Three plates each covered CD4 naive and memory; CD8 naive two, CD8 memory one. Whole-study findings and limits: Memory subsets generally showed smaller estimated richness than naive subsets did. Shared clonotypes: approximately 5.3% naive CD4, under 4% naive CD8, roughly 2.2% memory CD4, 0.4% to 0.45% memory CD8. Rarefaction showed sorted-subset sequencing was incomplete despite large depth.

Sequencing was performed with immunoSEQ multiplex PCR; in TCRdb, only in-frame clones are kept and a portion is missing. The sample shows almost 700,000 clones, roughly 94% of them seen only once. Terminally differentiated effector memory CD45RA+ cells were excluded by CCR7 positive selection of CD45RO-negative cells. Germline CDR1 is LNHDA and CDR2 is SQIVND (reference sequence). V dropped 9 bases and J dropped 6 bases, with 21 bases sitting between them. The CDR3 runs to 15 residues. In the case of this clone: As yet, its antigen is unknown.

This TCR was recovered from a man aged 25 to 45 in good health. This rearrangement joins TRBV19 to TRBJ1-5, with D possibly being TRBD1 (6 bases). The sample was naive CD8+ T cells sorted from blood. As DNA, the CDR3 is TGTGCCAGCAGAGAGTGGCAGGGGCCTTCTCAGCCCCAGCATTTT. It codes for CASREWQGPSQPQHF.